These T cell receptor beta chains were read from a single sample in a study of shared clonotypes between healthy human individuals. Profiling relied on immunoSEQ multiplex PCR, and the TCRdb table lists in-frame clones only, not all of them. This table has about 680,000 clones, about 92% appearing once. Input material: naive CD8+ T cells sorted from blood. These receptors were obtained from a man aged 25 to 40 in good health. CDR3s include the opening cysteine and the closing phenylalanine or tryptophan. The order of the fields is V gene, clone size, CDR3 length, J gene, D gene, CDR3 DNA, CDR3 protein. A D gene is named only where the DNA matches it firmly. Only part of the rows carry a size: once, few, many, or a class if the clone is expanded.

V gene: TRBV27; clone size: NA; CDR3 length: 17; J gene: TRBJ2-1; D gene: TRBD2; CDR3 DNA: TGTGCCAGCAGTTTATGGACCACGGGAGGGCCGACCAATGAGCAGTTCTTC; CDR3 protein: CASSLWTTGGPTNEQFF
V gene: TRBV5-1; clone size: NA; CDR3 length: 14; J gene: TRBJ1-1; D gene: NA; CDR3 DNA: TGCGCCAGCAGCTTGGCCTTCCCGAACACTGAAGCTTTCTTT; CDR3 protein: CASSLAFPNTEAFF
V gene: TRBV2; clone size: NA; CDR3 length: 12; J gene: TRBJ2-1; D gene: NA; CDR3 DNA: TGTGCCAGCGGGAGGCCCTACAATGAGCAGTTCTTC; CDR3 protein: CASGRPYNEQFF
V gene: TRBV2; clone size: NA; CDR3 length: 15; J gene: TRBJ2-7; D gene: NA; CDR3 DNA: TGTGCCAGCGTATTGACTGGCGCCGCCGCCTACGAGCAGTACTTC; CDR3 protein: CASVLTGAAAYEQYF
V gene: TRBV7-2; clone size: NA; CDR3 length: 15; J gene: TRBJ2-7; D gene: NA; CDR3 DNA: TGTGCCAGCAGCTTAGGCGTTAGCGACGTGTACGAGCAGTACTTC; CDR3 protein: CASSLGVSDVYEQYF
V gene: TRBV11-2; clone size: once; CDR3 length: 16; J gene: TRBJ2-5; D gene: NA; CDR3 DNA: TGTGCCAGCAGCTTTCCGGACAAGATTTACCAAGAGACCCAGTACTTC; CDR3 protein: CASSFPDKIYQETQYF
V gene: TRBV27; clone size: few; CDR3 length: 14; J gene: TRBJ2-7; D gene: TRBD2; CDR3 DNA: TGTGCCAGCAGTGAGACTAGCGGGAGGTACGAGCAGTACTTC; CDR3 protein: CASSETSGRYEQYF
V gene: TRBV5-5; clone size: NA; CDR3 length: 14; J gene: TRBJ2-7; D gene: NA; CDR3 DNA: TGTGCCAGCAGCTTGCGAGCAGGAGTCTACGAGCAGTACTTC; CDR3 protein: CASSLRAGVYEQYF
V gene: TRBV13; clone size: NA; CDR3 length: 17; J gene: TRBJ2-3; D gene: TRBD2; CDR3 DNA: TGTGCCAGCAGCTGGACTAGCCAGGGCTTCCGTACAGATACGCAGTATTTT; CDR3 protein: CASSWTSQGFRTDTQYF
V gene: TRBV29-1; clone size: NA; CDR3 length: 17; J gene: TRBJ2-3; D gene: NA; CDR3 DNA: TGCAGCGTTACAGGGACTGCTGGTGGGCCCAGCACAGATACGCAGTATTTT; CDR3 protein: CSVTGTAGGPSTDTQYF
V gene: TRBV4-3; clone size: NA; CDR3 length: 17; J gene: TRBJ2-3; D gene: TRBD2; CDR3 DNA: TGCGCCAGCAGCCCTTCCCTTCCGGGAGGAGGCCCAGATACGCAGTATTTT; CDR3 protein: CASSPSLPGGGPDTQYF
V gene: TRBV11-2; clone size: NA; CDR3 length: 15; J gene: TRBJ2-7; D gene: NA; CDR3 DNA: TGTGCCAGCAGCTCCCCAGTAAACGAAGGACGCGAGCAGTACTTC; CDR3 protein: CASSSPVNEGREQYF
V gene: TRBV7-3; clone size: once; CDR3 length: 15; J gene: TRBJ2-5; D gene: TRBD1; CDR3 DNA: TGTGCCAGCAGCTCGGGGACAGGGGGCGAGGAGACCCAGTACTTC; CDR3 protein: CASSSGTGGEETQYF
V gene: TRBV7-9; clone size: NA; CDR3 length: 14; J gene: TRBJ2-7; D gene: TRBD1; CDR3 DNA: TGTGCCAGCAGCCCACAGGGGGTCCCCTACGAGCAGTACTTC; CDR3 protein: CASSPQGVPYEQYF
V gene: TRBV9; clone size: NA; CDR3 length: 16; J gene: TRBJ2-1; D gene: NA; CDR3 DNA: TGTGCCAGCAGCGTAAAAGAACGGACCGACGTGGTCGGGCAGTTCTTC; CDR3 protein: CASSVKERTDVVGQFF
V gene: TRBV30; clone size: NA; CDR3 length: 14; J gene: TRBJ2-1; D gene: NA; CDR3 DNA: TGTGCCTGGAGCGCTCGGGACCACTACAATGAGCAGTTCTTC; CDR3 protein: CAWSARDHYNEQFF
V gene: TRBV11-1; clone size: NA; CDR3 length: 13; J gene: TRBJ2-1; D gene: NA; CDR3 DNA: TGTGCCAGCAGCCCCGGATGGGAGAGTGAGCAGTTCTTC; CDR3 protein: CASSPGWESEQFF
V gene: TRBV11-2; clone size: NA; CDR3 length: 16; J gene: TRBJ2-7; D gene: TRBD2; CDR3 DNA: TGTGCCAGCAGCCCGGGGTCTAGCGGACTACCCTACGAGCAGTACTTC; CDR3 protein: CASSPGSSGLPYEQYF
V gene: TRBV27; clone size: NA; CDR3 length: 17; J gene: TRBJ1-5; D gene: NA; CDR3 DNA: TGTGCCAGCAGCGTAGGACGGGCAGTGGGGCCGAATCAGCCCCAGCATTTT; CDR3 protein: CASSVGRAVGPNQPQHF
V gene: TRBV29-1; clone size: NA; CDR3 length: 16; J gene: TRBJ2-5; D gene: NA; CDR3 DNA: TGCAGCGTTGTTGTGGAGTCGCGGGCCCGACCAGAGACCCAGTACTTC; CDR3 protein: CSVVVESRARPETQYF
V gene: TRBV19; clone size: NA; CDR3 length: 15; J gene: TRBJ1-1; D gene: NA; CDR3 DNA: TGTGCCAGTAGTATTTGGAATTCTTTGAACACTGAAGCTTTCTTT; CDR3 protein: CASSIWNSLNTEAFF
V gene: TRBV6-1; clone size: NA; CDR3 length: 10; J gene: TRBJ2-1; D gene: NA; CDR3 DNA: TGTGCCAGCAGTTGGAATGAGCAGTTCTTC; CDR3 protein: CASSWNEQFF
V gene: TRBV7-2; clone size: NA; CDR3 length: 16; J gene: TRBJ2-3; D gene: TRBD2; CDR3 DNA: TGTGCCAGCAGCTTAGCGGGAGGGCCGGTTTGGAATACGCAGTATTTT; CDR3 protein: CASSLAGGPVWNTQYF
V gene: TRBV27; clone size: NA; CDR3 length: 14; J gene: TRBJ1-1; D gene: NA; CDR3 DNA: TGTGCCACCGCCAGGAGGTCAGTGAACACTGAAGCTTTCTTT; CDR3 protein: CATARRSVNTEAFF
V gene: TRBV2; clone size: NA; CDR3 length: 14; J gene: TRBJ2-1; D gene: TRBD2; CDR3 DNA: TGTGCCAGCGCTGTGGGACTAGAGAACAATGAGCAGTTCTTC; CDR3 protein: CASAVGLENNEQFF
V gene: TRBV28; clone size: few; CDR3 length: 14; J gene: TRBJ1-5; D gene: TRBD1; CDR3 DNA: TGTGCCAGCAGTTTCGACAGGGCGGATCAGCCCCAGCATTTT; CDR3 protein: CASSFDRADQPQHF
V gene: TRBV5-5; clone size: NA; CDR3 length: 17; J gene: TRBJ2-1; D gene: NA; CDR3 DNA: TGTGCCAGCACCCCTTCCGGGGCCAGAGGCTCCTACAATGAGCAGTTCTTC; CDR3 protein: CASTPSGARGSYNEQFF
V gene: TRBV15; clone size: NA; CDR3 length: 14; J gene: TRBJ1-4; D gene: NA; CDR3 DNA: TGTGCCACCAGCCGGACAGCCACTAATGAAAAACTGTTTTTT; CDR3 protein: CATSRTATNEKLFF
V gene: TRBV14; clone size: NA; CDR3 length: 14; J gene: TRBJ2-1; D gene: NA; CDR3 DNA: TGTGCCAGCAGCCCGCCGGGGGTCTACAATGAGCAGTTCTTC; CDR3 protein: CASSPPGVYNEQFF
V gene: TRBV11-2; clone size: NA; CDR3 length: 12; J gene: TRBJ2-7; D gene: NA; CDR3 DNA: TGTGCCAGCAGCCCATTTGGAGGCGAGCAGTACTTC; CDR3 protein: CASSPFGGEQYF
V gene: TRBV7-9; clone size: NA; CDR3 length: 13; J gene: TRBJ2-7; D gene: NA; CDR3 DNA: TGTGCCAGCAGCTTAGAGCGCAGTCTCGAGCAGTACTTC; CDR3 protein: CASSLERSLEQYF
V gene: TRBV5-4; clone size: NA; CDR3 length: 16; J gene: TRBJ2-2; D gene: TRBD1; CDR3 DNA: TGTGCCAGCAGCCCTCCTGACAGGGGGAACACCGGGGAGCTGTTTTTT; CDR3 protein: CASSPPDRGNTGELFF
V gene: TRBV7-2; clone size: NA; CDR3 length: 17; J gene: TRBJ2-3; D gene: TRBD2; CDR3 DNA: TGTGCCAGCAGCTCCAGACTAGCGGGAGGCGGGGGAGATACGCAGTATTTT; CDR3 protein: CASSSRLAGGGGDTQYF
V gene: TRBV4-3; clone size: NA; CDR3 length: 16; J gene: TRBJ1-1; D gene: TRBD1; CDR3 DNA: TGCGCCAGCAGCCAAGACCGGACAGGACGGAACACTGAAGCTTTCTTT; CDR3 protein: CASSQDRTGRNTEAFF
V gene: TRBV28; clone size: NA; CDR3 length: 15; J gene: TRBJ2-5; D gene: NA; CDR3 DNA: TGTGCCAGCAGTTTGGGCACAGGGACCCAAGAGACCCAGTACTTC; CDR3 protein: CASSLGTGTQETQYF
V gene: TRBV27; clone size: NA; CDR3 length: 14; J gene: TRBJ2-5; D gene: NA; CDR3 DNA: TGTGCCAGCAGGCCCACAGGGAAACAAGAGACCCAGTACTTC; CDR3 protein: CASRPTGKQETQYF
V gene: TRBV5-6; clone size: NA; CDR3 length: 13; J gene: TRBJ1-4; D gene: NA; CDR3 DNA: TGTGCCAGCAGCCCCACGGGAAATGAAAAACTGTTTTTT; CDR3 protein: CASSPTGNEKLFF
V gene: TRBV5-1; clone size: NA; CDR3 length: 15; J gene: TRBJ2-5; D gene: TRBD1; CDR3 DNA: TGCGCCAGCAGCGTGAGACAGGGTCCACAAGAGACCCAGTACTTC; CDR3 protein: CASSVRQGPQETQYF
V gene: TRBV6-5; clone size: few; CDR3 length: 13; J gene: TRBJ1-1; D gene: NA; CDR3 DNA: TGTGCCAGCAGTGGAGGGGTTAACACTGAAGCTTTCTTT; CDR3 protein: CASSGGVNTEAFF
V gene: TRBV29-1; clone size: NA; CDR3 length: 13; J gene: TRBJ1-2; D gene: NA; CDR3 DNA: TGCAGCGTTGAAGGTCAGGGCCACTATGGCTACACCTTC; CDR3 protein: CSVEGQGHYGYTF
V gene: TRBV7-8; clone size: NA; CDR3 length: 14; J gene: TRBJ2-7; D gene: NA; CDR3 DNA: TGTGCCAGCAGCCCAGCTGGTATAATTTACGAGCAGTACTTC; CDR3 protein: CASSPAGIIYEQYF
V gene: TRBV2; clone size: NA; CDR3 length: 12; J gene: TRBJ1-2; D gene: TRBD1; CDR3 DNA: TGTGCCAATTGGGACAGGGACTATGGCTACACCTTC; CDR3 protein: CANWDRDYGYTF
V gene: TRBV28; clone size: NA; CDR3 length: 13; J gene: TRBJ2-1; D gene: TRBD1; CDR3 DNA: TGTGCCAGCATACAGGGGACATACAATGAGCAGTTCTTC; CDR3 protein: CASIQGTYNEQFF
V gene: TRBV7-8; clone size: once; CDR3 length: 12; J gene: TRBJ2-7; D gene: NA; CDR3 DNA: TGTGCCAGCAGCTCTCGTAGCTACGAGCAGTACTTC; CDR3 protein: CASSSRSYEQYF
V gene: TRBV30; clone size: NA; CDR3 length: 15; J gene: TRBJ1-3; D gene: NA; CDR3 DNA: TGTGCCTGGACTTATACAGGGCTGTCTGGAAACACCATATATTTT; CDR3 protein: CAWTYTGLSGNTIYF
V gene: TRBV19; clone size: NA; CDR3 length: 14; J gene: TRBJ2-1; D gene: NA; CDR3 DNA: TGTGCCAGCAGGACCTCAAGCTCCTACAATGAGCAGTTCTTC; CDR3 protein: CASRTSSSYNEQFF
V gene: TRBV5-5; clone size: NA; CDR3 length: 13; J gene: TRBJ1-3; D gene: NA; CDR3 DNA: TGTGCCAGCAGCTTGGGGACGGGAACCACCATATATTTT; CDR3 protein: CASSLGTGTTIYF
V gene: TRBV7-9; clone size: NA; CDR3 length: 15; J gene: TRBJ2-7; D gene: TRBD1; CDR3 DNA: TGTGCCAGCAGCTTACCCAGCGACAGGGCCTACGAGCAGTACTTC; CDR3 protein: CASSLPSDRAYEQYF
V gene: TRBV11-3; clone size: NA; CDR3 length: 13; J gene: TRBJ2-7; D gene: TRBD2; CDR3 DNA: TGTGCCAGCAGCGGCGGGACTACCGCCGAGCAGTACTTC; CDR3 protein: CASSGGTTAEQYF
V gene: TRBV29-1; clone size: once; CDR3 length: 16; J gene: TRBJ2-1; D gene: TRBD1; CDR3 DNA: TGCAGCGTGGATAGCCTAAAGGACAGGGTTTCCCATGAGCAGTTCTTC; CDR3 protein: CSVDSLKDRVSHEQFF
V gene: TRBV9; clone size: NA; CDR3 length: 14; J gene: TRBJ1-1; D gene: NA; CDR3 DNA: TGTGCCAGCAGCGTAGGGGGTGGATACACTGAAGCTTTCTTT; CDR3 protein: CASSVGGGYTEAFF
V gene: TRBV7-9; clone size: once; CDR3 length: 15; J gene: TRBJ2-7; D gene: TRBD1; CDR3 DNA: TGTGCCAGCTCGTTGGTCGGACAGGGGGCCTACGAGCAGTACTTC; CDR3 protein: CASSLVGQGAYEQYF
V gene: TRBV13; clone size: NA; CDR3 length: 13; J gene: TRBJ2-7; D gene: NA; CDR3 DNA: TGTGCCAGCAGCCCCCAAGGCTCCTACGAGCAGTACTTC; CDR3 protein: CASSPQGSYEQYF
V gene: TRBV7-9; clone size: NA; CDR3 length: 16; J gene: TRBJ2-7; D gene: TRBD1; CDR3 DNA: TGTGCCAGCAGCTCGGGACAGGGGGCCCTAAGCTACGAGCAGTACTTC; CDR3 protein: CASSSGQGALSYEQYF
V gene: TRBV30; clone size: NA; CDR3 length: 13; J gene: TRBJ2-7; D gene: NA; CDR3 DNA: TGTGCCTGGAGTGACGGGAACTCCTACGAGCAGTACTTC; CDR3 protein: CAWSDGNSYEQYF
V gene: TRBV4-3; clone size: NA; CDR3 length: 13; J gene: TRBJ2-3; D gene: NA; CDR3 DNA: TGCGCCAGCAGCCAAGATTCGGGAAATACGCAGTATTTT; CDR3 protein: CASSQDSGNTQYF
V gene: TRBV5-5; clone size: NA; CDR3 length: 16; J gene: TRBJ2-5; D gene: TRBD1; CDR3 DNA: TGTGCCAGCAGCGAAAGAGCCGGGACAGAGGGAAAGACCCAGTACTTC; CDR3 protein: CASSERAGTEGKTQYF
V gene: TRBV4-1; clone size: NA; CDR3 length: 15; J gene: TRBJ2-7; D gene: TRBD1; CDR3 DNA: TGCGCCAGCAGCCAGCGGACAGGGGACTTCTACGAGCAGTACTTC; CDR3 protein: CASSQRTGDFYEQYF
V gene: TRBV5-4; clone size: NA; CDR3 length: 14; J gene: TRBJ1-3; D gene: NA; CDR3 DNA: TGTGCCAGCAGCTTCGACATCTCTGGAAACACCATATATTTT; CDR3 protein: CASSFDISGNTIYF